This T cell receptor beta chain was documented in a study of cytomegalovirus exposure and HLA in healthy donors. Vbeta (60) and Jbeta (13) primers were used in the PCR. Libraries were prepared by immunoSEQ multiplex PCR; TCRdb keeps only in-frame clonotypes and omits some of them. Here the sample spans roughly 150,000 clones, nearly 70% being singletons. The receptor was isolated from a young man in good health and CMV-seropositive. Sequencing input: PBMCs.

CDR3 region: CASSLRGGNQPQHF. The CDR3 DNA follows: TGTGCCAGCAGTTTAAGGGGGGGGAATCAGCCCCAGCATTTT. This chain joins TRBV27 and TRBJ1-5; the D gene is possibly TRBD1 (6 bases). V was trimmed by 2 bases and J by 4 bases, leaving 9 bases between them. The CDR3 runs 14 residues. The germline V gene encodes CDR1 MNHEY and CDR2 SMNVEV (reference sequence).